A single sample gave rise to the 31 T cell receptor beta chains below, sequenced in a study of cytomegalovirus exposure and HLA in healthy donors. This PCR relied on a set of 60 Vbeta primers and 13 Jbeta primers. Here immunoSEQ multiplex PCR was the method, and the copy in TCRdb shows in-frame clones only, minus some. Among some 71,000 clones listed, 74% were seen once. What was sequenced was PBMCs. These receptors were obtained from a woman under 40 in good health and CMV-seropositive.

In its sample, this clone was seen a few times. This chain connects TRBV28 to TRBJ1-1; unclear D gene. CDR3 size: 12 residues. With 4 bases removed from V and 5 bases from J, the gap between germline ends came to 8 bases. Per the germline V gene, CDR1 is MDHEN and CDR2 is SYDVKM. The CDR3 sequence is CASSSPGTEAFF. The CDR3 region has the DNA TGTGCCAGCAGTTCCCCGGGAACTGAAGCTTTCTTT.

V usage is TRBV6-6 and J usage is TRBJ1-2; TRBD1 is a possible D gene (5 bases). The germline V and J ends were trimmed by 7 bases and 2 bases, with 17 bases remaining between them. Per the germline V gene, CDR1 is MNHNY and CDR2 is SVGAGI (reference sequence). This CDR3 has 15 residues. CDR3 coding DNA: TGTGCCAGCAACCCCCCGGCGACAGACAACTATGGCTACACCTTC. This encodes CASNPPATDNYGYTF.

This clone was found a few times. The chain uses TRBV6-5 and TRBJ2-7; the match to TRBD2 covers 8 bases. The junction had 13 bases not matched to a gene; V was cut back by 6 bases and J by 6 bases. Looked up from germline, CDR1 is MNHEY and CDR2 is SVGAGI. The CDR3 covers 15 residues. The CDR3 sequence is CASRRPGGTRSEQYF. CDR3 sequence (DNA): TGTGCCAGCAGGCGTCCGGGGGGGACTCGGTCCGAGCAGTACTTC.

The chain recombines TRBV6-5 with TRBJ1-3; D gene ambiguous. V gave up 0 bases and J gave up 4 bases, with 7 bases separating them. The CDR3 length is 14 residues. Germline assignment: CDR1 MNHEY and CDR2 SVGAGI. CDR3 sequence (DNA): TGTGCCAGCAGTTACTCGAGGGAAGGAAACACCATATATTTT. Its protein product is CASSYSREGNTIYF.

The count of this clone is one. The rearrangement joins TRBV19 to TRBJ1-1; no firm D call. The CDR3 is made up of 15 amino acids. With 5 bases removed from V and 0 bases from J, the gap between germline ends came to 13 bases. The V gene's germline CDR1 is LNHDA and CDR2 SQIVND (reference sequence). The CDR3 region has the DNA TGTGCCAGTAGTGCCCGATGGGCCATGAACACTGAAGCTTTCTTT. Translating gives CASSARWAMNTEAFF.

The gene calls are TRBV18 and TRBJ2-7; 7 bases line up with TRBD2. CDR1 and CDR2 (germline): KGHSH, LQKENI. The CDR3 runs to 14 residues. Germline trimming cut 0 bases from V and 2 bases from J; bases unmatched to any gene: 1. CDR3 DNA: TGTGCCAGCTCACCACCTAGCGGGCCCTACGAGCAGTACTTC. Amino acids: CASSPPSGPYEQYF.

The chain couples TRBV4-3 to TRBJ2-7; 11 positions agree with TRBD2. Germline CDR1 LGHNA, CDR2 YSLEER. Germline trimming cut 5 bases from V and 3 bases from J; bases unmatched to any gene: 6. The CDR3 loop spans 15 amino acids. The CDR3 sequence: CASSNLAGGLYEQYF. The CDR3 DNA reads TGCGCCAGCAGCAACCTAGCGGGAGGCCTCTACGAGCAGTACTTC.

The chain carries TRBV30 and TRBJ2-4; tentatively, D is TRBD2 (5 bases). The germline V and J ends were trimmed by 3 bases and 0 bases, with 24 bases remaining between them. Germline V CDR1 and CDR2: GTSNPN, SVGIG (reference sequence). The CDR3 extends over 19 amino acids. The CDR3 here is CAWRILELFGLLAKNIQYF. The CDR3 coding sequence is TGTGCCTGGAGAATTCTAGAACTTTTCGGACTTTTAGCCAAAAACATTCAGTACTTC.

The J gene is TRBJ2-6, the V gene TRBV2; no reliable D call. This CDR3 contains 15 residues. The ends were cut back, 6 bases at V and 0 bases at J, with 9 bases in the middle. CDR1 and CDR2 (germline): SNHLY, FYNNEI. Here the CDR3 DNA reads TGTGCCAGCAGGGCCAGAAGCTCTGGGGCCAACGTCCTGACTTTC. It specifies CASRARSSGANVLTF.

The chain couples TRBV10-3 to TRBJ1-5, with 7 bases that match TRBD1. The ends lost 5 bases at V and 6 bases at J; junction bases unmatched: 4. The CDR3 runs 13 residues. Germline V gives CDR1 ENHRY, CDR2 SYGVKD. The CDR3 spells CAISREGAQPQHF. The CDR3 DNA reads TGTGCCATCAGTCGAGAGGGGGCTCAGCCCCAGCATTTT.

The chain employs TRBV6-5 and TRBJ1-1; D remains unclear. The CDR3 covers 16 residues. V shed 0 bases and J shed 0 bases, with 11 bases lying between them. Germline lookup yields CDR1 MNHEY and CDR2 SVGAGI. The CDR3 loop reads CASSYSPGSMNTEAFF. The CDR3 DNA reads TGTGCCAGCAGTTACTCCCCCGGGTCTATGAACACTGAAGCTTTCTTT.

The gene calls are TRBV14 and TRBJ1-2; D gene uncertain. This CDR3 is 14 amino acids long. The V end lost 2 bases, the J end lost 5 bases, and 12 bases lay between the germline ends. Germline-derived CDR1 and CDR2 are SGHDN and FVKESK. CDR3 nucleotide sequence: TGTGCCAGCAGCCAATACGGACTCCGATATGGCTACACCTTC. This encodes CASSQYGLRYGYTF.

This chain uses TRBV14 with TRBJ2-1; no reliable D call. From germline, CDR1 is SGHDN and CDR2 FVKESK. V lost 0 bases and J 4 bases, leaving 13 bases between the germline ends. The CDR3 covers 16 residues. DNA of the CDR3: TGTGCCAGCAGCCAAGAAGTCTACGCCTTTTACAATGAGCAGTTCTTC. Encoded protein: CASSQEVYAFYNEQFF.

The rearrangement links TRBV6-4 to TRBJ1-5; the match to TRBD1 covers 8 bases. V trimming: 9 bases; J trimming: 8 bases; junction bases outside the gene matches: 12. Germline values: CDR1 MRHNA, CDR2 SNTAGT. The CDR3 contains 14 residues. The CDR3 region has the DNA TGTGCCAGTGGACAGGGAGAATGGGAAGAGCCCCAGCATTTT. Encoded protein: CASGQGEWEEPQHF.

The table lists this clone with many counts. The chain couples TRBV6-6 to TRBJ2-7; 8 bases align to TRBD1. The CDR3 spans 13 residues. Germline CDR1 MNHNY, CDR2 SVGAGI (reference sequence). J was trimmed by 6 bases and V by 5 bases; bases with no gene match: 6. CDR3 sequence reads: CASSTLTGGEQYF. CDR3 coding DNA: TGTGCCAGCAGTACCCTTACAGGGGGCGAGCAGTACTTC.

The genes are TRBV7-9 and TRBJ1-2, with 10 bases lining up with TRBD1. V lost 5 bases and J lost 8; bases outside the gene matches: 5. The CDR3 extends over 13 amino acids. From germline, CDR1 is SEHNR and CDR2 FQNEAQ (reference sequence). The CDR3 DNA sequence: TGTGCCAGCAGCGCCGGGACAGGGGACGGCTACACCTTC. Protein sequence: CASSAGTGDGYTF.

This sequence joins TRBV21-1 and TRBJ1-3; TRBD1 reflects the table's D call only, with no check against the DNA. TRBV21-1 is noted as a pseudogene. This CDR3 has 16 amino acids. CDR3 sequence: CASSKPARGPGNTIYF. The CDR3 DNA sequence: TGTGCCAGCAGCAAACCTGCCAGGGGGCCTGGAAACACCATATATTTT.

The CDR3 DNA is TGCGCCAGCAGTTCTGAGCGGCCTTACAATGAGCAGTTCTTC. This gives the protein CASSSERPYNEQFF. The chain links TRBV5-1 to TRBJ2-1, with D maybe TRBD2 (5 bases). The CDR3 spans 14 residues. The V and J ends lost 5 bases and 4 bases respectively, with 13 bases between them. In germline, CDR1 is SGHRS, CDR2 YFSETQ.

There are a few counts of this clone. The CDR3: CASSLSQGADTQYF. Here the CDR3 DNA reads TGTGCCAGCAGCTTATCACAGGGGGCAGATACGCAGTATTTT. V usage is TRBV7-3 and J usage is TRBJ2-3; 8 nucleotides align to TRBD1. Per germline, CDR1 SGHTA and CDR2 FQGTGA. The V segment lost 2 bases and the J segment 4 bases; nucleotides outside the gene matches: 2. This CDR3 is built from 14 residues.

The chain joins TRBV30 to TRBJ1-1, with D unclear. V lost 1 base and J 11 bases, leaving 14 bases between the germline ends. The germline V gene encodes CDR1 GTSNPN and CDR2 SVGIG (reference sequence). This CDR3 is built from 12 residues. CDR3 region: CAWSDSGRWAFF. In nucleotides, the CDR3 is TGTGCCTGGAGTGACTCCGGCAGGTGGGCTTTCTTT.

The rearrangement links TRBV2 to TRBJ2-1; 12 bases map to TRBD2. CDR3 length: 16 residues. The V gene end was trimmed by 6 bases and the J gene end by 3 bases; junction bases not matched to a gene: 6. Germline CDR1 is SNHLY and CDR2 is FYNNEI. The CDR3 region has the DNA TGTGCCAGCAGCCAACTAGCGGGAGGCCTCTACAATGAGCAGTTCTTC. Translating it yields CASSQLAGGLYNEQFF.

The chain recombines TRBV11-2 with TRBJ1-2, with TRBD1 identical over 10 bases. Germline V gene data show CDR1 as SGHAT and CDR2 as FQNNGV. The CDR3 length is 16 residues. Germline trimming cut 6 bases from V and 2 bases from J; bases unmatched to any gene: 9. The CDR3 nucleotides are TGTGCCAGCAGTCAGACAGGGGGCAGAGGGAACTATGGCTACACCTTC. Its protein product is CASSQTGGRGNYGYTF.

The genes are TRBV29-1 and TRBJ2-1; D is perhaps TRBD1 (7 bases). V shed 6 bases and J shed 3 bases, with 18 bases lying between them. The CDR3 consists of 15 residues. Germline lookup yields CDR1 SQVTM and CDR2 ANQGSEA. The CDR3 region has the DNA TGCAGCGTCCGGGGGCTGACAGGGCGCTACAATGAGCAGTTCTTC. Its translation: CSVRGLTGRYNEQFF.

The chain recombines TRBV7-9 with TRBJ1-2; no clear D. This CDR3 has 14 amino acids. Between the trimmed V and J ends, which lost 2 bases and 1 base, there was a span of 8 bases. Germline V gives CDR1 SEHNR, CDR2 FQNEAQ (reference sequence). The DNA of the CDR3 is TGTGCCAGCAGCTTAACAGCTCTTAACTATGGCTACACCTTC. Amino acid sequence: CASSLTALNYGYTF.

Of note for this clone: The CDR3 does not close with the conserved phenylalanine or tryptophan, likely indicating a read error. The rearrangement links TRBV5-6 to TRBJ1-1; 8 bases map to TRBD1. The CDR3 spans 16 residues. Germline CDR1 and CDR2: SGHDT and YYEEEE. Unmatched junction bases numbered 8, after V lost 2 bases and J lost 2 bases. The CDR3 sequence is CASSLFGTGANTEAFV. The CDR3 DNA sequence: TGTGCCAGCAGCTTATTTGGGACAGGAGCAAACACTGAAGCTTTCGTT.

The chain links TRBV19 to TRBJ2-6, with 8 bases that match TRBD2. CDR3 length: 15 residues. Germline CDR1 and CDR2: LNHDA and SQIVND (reference sequence). The ends lost 7 bases at V and 0 bases at J; junction bases unmatched: 2. The CDR3 here is CASIAGGSGANVLTF. The CDR3 nucleotides are TGTGCCAGTATTGCGGGGGGCTCTGGGGCCAACGTCCTGACTTTC.

This clone was detected only a few times. The gene calls are TRBV7-2 and TRBJ2-6; D not certain. Germline lookup yields CDR1 SGHTA and CDR2 FQGNSA. V gave up 1 base and J gave up 2 bases, with 6 bases separating them. This CDR3 comprises 15 residues. CDR3 DNA sequence: TGTGCCAGCAGCTTAGGGAGTCCTGGGGCCAACGTCCTGACTTTC. This sequence encodes CASSLGSPGANVLTF.

The chain couples TRBV6-5 to TRBJ1-5, with TRBD1 as a possible D gene (5 bases). Germline-derived CDR1 and CDR2 are MNHEY and SVGAGI. V lost 7 bases and J 3 bases, leaving 10 bases between the germline ends. CDR3 length: 13 residues. The CDR3 here is CASKRGNNQPQHF. The CDR3 coding sequence is TGTGCCAGCAAAAGGGGTAACAATCAGCCCCAGCATTTT.

This clone was counted a single time. The rearrangement uses TRBV25-1 and TRBJ2-3; tentative D call: TRBD2 (5 bases). Trimming left V 1 base short and J 2 bases short, with 10 bases between. CDR3 length: 15 amino acids. Germline CDR1 MGHDK, CDR2 SYGVNS. The CDR3 protein is CASSESERITDTQYF. The CDR3 nucleotides are TGTGCCAGCAGTGAATCTGAGCGGATCACAGATACGCAGTATTTT.

This chain joins TRBV6-5 and TRBJ1-5; 10 positions agree with TRBD1. From germline, CDR1 is MNHEY and CDR2 SVGAGI. Germline trimming cut 6 bases from V and 6 bases from J; bases unmatched to any gene: 8. CDR3 length: 15 residues. CDR3 amino acids: CASREDRGSPQPQHF. The CDR3 DNA reads as TGTGCCAGCAGGGAGGACAGGGGGTCCCCTCAGCCCCAGCATTTT.

This clone was recorded a few times. This sequence joins TRBV6-6 and TRBJ2-7; 7 bases map to TRBD1. From germline, CDR1 is MNHNY and CDR2 SVGAGI (reference sequence). The CDR3 is 12 amino acids. V lost 8 bases to trimming and J lost 3 bases; unmatched junction nucleotides: 4. Written as DNA, the CDR3 is TGTGCCAGCCGGGACAGCTACTACGAGCAGTACTTC. This encodes CASRDSYYEQYF.